The clone carrying this T cell receptor beta chain was detected many times. Its specificity is not known. The ends were cut back, 2 bases at V and 0 bases at J, with 11 bases in the middle. Germline V gives CDR1 SGHVS, CDR2 FQNEAQ. The CDR3 runs 16 residues. This entry comes from a study of regulatory T cells in long-lasting Graves disease. Study summary: Graves' patients with a new diagnosis had received antithyroid drugs under 3 months. Study-wide results and caveats: When disease was persistent, TRBV28, TRBJ1-2 and TRBJ2-5 were the favored segments. TCR diversity was lower in persistent Graves' patients (versus newly diagnosed ones).

Regarding time point: newly diagnosed GD, antithyroid drugs for less than 3 months. PBMC RNA was the source of the TCR library. EDTA tubes received about 9.3 milliliters of collected peripheral blood. Building the TCR beta libraries relied on iRepertoire HTBI primers, and CDR3 regions underwent Arm-PCR. TCRdb ran MiXCR on the multiplex PCR reads and lists one entry per CDR3 protein. In the table there are about 300,000 distinct CDR3 sequences, approximately 20% of which are singletons. The sequencing here drew on peripheral blood mononuclear cells (PBMCs), taken at new diagnosis, from a patient treated with antithyroid drugs. The TCR originated in a female donor with Graves disease. This chain connects TRBV7-8 to TRBJ2-1, with unresolved D. The CDR3 sequence: CASSLHPRSSYNEQFF. CDR3 sequence (DNA): TGTGCCAGCAGCTTACATCCGCGGAGCTCCTACAATGAGCAGTTCTTC.